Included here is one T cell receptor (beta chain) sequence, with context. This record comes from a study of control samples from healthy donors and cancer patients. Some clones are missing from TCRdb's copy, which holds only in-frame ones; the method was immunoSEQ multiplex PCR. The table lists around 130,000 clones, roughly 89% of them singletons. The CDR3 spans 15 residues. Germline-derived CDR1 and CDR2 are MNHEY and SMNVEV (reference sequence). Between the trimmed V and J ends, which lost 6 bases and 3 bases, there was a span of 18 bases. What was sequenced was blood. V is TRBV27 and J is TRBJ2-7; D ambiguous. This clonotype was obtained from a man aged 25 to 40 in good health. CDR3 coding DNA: TGTGCCAGCAGGGTAAGGTCCGGTATTAGCTACGAGCAGTACTTC. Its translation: CASRVRSGISYEQYF.